This T cell receptor (beta chain) was obtained from a study of T-cell memory formation after mild COVID-19. Across the whole study: Each donor largely had its own TCR clusters. Findings and caveats of the study: A subset of responding clones appeared in pre-infection memory, suggesting cross-reactive memory joined. Of the contracting clones, CD4+ ones lay mainly in CM and EM, and CD8+ ones in EMRA. Clones from the second wave (peaking day 37) had unconfirmed SARS-CoV-2 specificity.

TCRdb recomputed calls from the 5' RACE reads with MiXCR, one row per CDR3 protein. The sample lists almost 35,000 distinct CDR3 sequences, approximately 8.3% seen once, with 25% to 30% in the top ten. From germline, CDR1 is SGHRS and CDR2 YFSETQ. This CDR3 has 14 amino acids. The V end lost 4 bases, the J end lost 3 bases, and 14 bases lay between the germline ends. This clonotype was seen repeatedly, ten times or more. As yet, its antigen is unknown. The V gene is TRBV5-1, the J gene TRBJ2-7; the D gene could be TRBD1 or TRBD2 (7 bases each). The sequence came from a young man who had mild COVID-19 (a few samples of this study predate the infection). Cell type and time point are not known. The sample taken for sequencing was PBMCs or a T cell subset sorted from them (not recorded which). The CDR3 bases are TGCGCCAGCAGCGTTCAGGGGGGGCACTACGAGCAGTACGTC. Encoded protein: CASSVQGGHYEQYV.